This T cell receptor (beta chain) was sequenced in a study of blood T cell repertoires in COVID-19. Study at large: From the United States, Italy and Spain came samples of acute and convalescent COVID-19. T cells, B-cell-depleted T cells, or PBMCs supplied cDNA or gDNA.

Sequencing used immunoSEQ multiplex PCR; TCRdb keeps in-frame clones, though not all of them. The top ten clones hold less than 2% of a sample with 150,000 to 200,000 clones, 89% of them seen once. Germline CDR1 SGHKS, CDR2 YYEKEE (reference sequence). Trimming cost V 3 bases and J 4 bases, with 10 bases left between them. The CDR3 loop spans 13 amino acids. Input material: peripheral blood. The chain joins TRBV5-5 to TRBJ2-5; D ambiguous. This TCR came from a man aged 18 to 29 who had recovered from COVID-19. CDR3 sequence reads: CASSSEPRETQYF. The CDR3, as DNA: TGTGCCAGCAGCTCCGAACCTAGAGAGACCCAGTACTTC.